This T cell receptor (beta chain) emerged from a study of cytomegalovirus exposure and HLA in healthy donors. Notes on the study in general: Prediction of most subjects' HLA-A and HLA-B alleles by TCR beta sequences was reportedly accurate. Usually a TCR sequence was rare, but some public TCRs were found in many donors. Reports credit the classifier with highly specific, highly sensitive diagnosis of cytomegalovirus status.

PCR used 60 Vbeta primers and 13 Jbeta primers. Profiled with immunoSEQ multiplex PCR; TCRdb holds only in-frame clones, not every one. In the table there are hundreds of thousands of clones, approximately 80% of which are singletons. As for this clone: The antigen remains undetermined.

The clonotype comes from a boy younger than 10 in good health and CMV-seronegative. Sequenced input: PBMCs.

The CDR3 spells CASSLLDSLNTEAFF. The CDR3 DNA sequence: TGTGCCAGCAGCCTCCTGGACAGTTTGAACACTGAAGCTTTCTTT. The J gene is TRBJ1-1, the V gene TRBV5-6, with D possibly TRBD1 on 6 matching bases. Per the germline V gene, CDR1 is SGHDT and CDR2 is YYEEEE. The CDR3 runs 15 residues. Trimming removed 4 bases at V and 0 bases at J, with 13 bases between.